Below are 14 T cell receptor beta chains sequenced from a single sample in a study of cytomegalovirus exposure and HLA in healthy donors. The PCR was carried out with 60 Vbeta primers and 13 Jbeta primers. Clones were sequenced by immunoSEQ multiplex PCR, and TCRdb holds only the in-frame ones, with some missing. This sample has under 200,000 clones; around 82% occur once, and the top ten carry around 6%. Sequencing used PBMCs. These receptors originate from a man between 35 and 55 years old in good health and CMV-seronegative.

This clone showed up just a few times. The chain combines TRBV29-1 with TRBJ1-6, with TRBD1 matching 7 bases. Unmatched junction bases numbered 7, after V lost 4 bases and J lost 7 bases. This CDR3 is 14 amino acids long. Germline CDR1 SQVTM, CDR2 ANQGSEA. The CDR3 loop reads CSVAGTDTNSPLHF. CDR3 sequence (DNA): TGCAGCGTTGCCGGGACAGACACGAATTCACCCCTCCACTTT.

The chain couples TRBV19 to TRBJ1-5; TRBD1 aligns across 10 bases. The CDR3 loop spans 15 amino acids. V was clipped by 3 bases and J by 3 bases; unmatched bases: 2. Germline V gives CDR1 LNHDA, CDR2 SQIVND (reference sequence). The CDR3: CASSMGQGFNQPQHF. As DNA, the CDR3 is TGTGCCAGTAGTATGGGACAGGGGTTCAATCAGCCCCAGCATTTT.

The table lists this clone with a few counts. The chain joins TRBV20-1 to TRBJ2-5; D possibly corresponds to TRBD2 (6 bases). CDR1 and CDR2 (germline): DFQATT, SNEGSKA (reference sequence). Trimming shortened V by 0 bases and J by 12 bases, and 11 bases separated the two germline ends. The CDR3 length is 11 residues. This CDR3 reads CSARDLGTEYF. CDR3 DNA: TGCAGTGCTAGAGATTTGGGGACTGAGTACTTC.

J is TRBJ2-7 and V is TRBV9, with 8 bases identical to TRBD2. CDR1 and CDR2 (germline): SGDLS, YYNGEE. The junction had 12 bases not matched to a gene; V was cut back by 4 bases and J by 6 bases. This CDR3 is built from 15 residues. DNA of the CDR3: TGTGCCAGCAGCTTATCGGGAGCGGGAGCTGGCGAGCAGTACTTC. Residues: CASSLSGAGAGEQYF.

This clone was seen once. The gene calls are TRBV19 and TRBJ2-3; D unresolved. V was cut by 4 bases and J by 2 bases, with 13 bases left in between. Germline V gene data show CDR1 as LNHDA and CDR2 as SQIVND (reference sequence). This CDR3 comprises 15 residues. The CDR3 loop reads CASSKRFPDTDTQYF. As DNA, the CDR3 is TGTGCCAGTAGTAAGCGCTTCCCGGACACAGATACGCAGTATTTT.

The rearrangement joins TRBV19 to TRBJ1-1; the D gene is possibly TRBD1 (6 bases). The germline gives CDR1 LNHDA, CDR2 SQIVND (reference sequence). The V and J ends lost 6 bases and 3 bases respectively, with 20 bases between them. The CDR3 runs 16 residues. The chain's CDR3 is CASRTLRTAGDTEAFF. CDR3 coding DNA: TGTGCCAGTAGAACCCTTAGGACAGCTGGGGACACTGAAGCTTTCTTT.

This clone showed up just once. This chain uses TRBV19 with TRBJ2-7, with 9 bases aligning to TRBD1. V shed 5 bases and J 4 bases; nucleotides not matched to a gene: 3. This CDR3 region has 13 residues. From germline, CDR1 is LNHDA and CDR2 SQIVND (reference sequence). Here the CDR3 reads CASSPGTGYEQYF. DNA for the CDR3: TGTGCCAGTAGTCCGGGGACAGGGTACGAGCAGTACTTC.

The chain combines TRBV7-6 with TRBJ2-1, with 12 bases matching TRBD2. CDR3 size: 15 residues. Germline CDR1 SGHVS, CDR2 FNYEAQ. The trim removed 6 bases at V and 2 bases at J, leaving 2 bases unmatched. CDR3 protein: CASSRTSGAYNEQFF. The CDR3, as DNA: TGTGCCAGCAGTCGGACTAGCGGGGCCTACAATGAGCAGTTCTTC.

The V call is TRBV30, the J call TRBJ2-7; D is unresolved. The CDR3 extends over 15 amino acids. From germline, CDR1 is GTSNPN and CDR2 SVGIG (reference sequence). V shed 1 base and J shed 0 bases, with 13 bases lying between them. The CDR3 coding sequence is TGTGCCTGGAGTGACCCCCCGGAGAGCTCCTACGAGCAGTACTTC. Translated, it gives CAWSDPPESSYEQYF.

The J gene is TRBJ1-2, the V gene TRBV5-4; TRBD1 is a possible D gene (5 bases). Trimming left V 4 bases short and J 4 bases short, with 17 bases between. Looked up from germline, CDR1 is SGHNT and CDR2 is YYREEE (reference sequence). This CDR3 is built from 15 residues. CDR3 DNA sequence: TGTGCCAGCAGCGTCGGACACGCGGGAGCCTATGGCTACACCTTC. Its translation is CASSVGHAGAYGYTF.

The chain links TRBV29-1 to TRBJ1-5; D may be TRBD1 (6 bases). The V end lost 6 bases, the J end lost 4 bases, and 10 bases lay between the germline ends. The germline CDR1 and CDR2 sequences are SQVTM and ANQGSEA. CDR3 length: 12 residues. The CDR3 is CSVGAENQPQHF. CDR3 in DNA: TGCAGCGTGGGGGCAGAAAATCAGCCCCAGCATTTT.

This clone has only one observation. CDR3 loop: CASSLAAQGAGTGELFF. CDR3 nucleotides: TGTGCCAGCAGCTTGGCCGCCCAGGGGGCTGGAACCGGGGAGCTGTTTTTT. The genes are TRBV5-8 and TRBJ2-2, with 8 positions matching TRBD1. V gave up 0 bases and J gave up 5 bases; unmatched junction bases: 9. The germline gives CDR1 SGHTS, CDR2 YDEGEE. The CDR3 is 17 amino acids. Supplemented by reference TRBV5-8 and TRBJ2-2, the full variable domain reads EAGVTQSPTHLIKTRGQQATLRCSPISGHTSVYWYQQALGLGLQFLLWYDEGEERNRGNFPPRFSGRQFPNYSSELNVNALELEDSALYLCASSLAAQGAGTGELFFGEGSRLTVL.

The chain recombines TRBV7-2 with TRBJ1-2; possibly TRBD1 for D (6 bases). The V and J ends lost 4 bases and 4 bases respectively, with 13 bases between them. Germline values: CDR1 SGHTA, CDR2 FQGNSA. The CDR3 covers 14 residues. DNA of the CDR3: TGTGCCAGCAGCTCGAAACAGGGCCCCTATGGCTACACCTTC. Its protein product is CASSSKQGPYGYTF.

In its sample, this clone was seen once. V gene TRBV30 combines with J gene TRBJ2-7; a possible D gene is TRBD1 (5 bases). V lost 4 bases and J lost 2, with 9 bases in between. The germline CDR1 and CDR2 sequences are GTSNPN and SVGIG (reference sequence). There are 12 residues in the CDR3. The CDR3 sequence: CAWKQDPYEQYF. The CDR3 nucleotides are TGTGCCTGGAAACAGGACCCCTACGAGCAGTACTTC.